This T cell receptor beta chain is from a study of Ad26.COV2.S vaccination and SARS-CoV-2 variants. Study results and caveats: Reported post-vaccination CD8+ and CD4+ T cell responses to spike showed substantial breadth.

This clone was picked up a small number of times. Its antigen is not known. Other DNA sequences within the sample encode an identical CDR3. V was clipped by 0 bases and J by 5 bases, with 4 bases between them. CDR1 is GTSNPN, CDR2 SVGIG, per germline (reference sequence). The CDR3 totals 11 residues. Using immunoSEQ multiplex PCR, the repertoire was profiled, and TCRdb retains in-frame clones only, with some absent. The table has about 400,000 clones, about 80% seen once; the top ten hold about 8%. The treatment here: around 19 received Ad26.COV2.S at low or high dose, single or two shots; 5 received placebo; per-sample allocation not given. Sampling happened 63 days after the first vaccine or placebo injection. Spike of the Wuhan-strain SARS-CoV-2 was expressed by an Ad26 vector, which formed the vaccine.

This chain connects TRBV30 to TRBJ2-5; no reliable D call. The receptor was isolated from a person between 18 and 59 years old who received the Ad26.COV2.S COVID-19 vaccine or a placebo. The starting material was peripheral blood, obtained in a trial of Ad26.COV2.S vaccine versus placebo. CDR3 nucleotides: TGTGCCTGGAGTGTACAGGAGACCCAGTACTTC. It encodes CAWSVQETQYF. The variable domain in full, with the rest retrieved from reference TRBV30 and TRBJ2-5, is SQTIHQWPATLVQPVGSPLSLECTVEGTSNPNLYWYRQAAGRGLQLLFYSVGIGQISSEVPQNLSASRPQDRQFILSSKKLLLSDSGFYLCAWSVQETQYFGPGTRLLVL.